This record covers a single TCR beta chain. Its antigen is undetermined. The CDR3 sequence is 15 residues long. Germline V CDR1 and CDR2: MDHEN, SYDVKM. Trimming at V came to 5 bases and at J to 5 bases, leaving 11 bases not matched to a gene. Only in-frame clones appear in the TCRdb table, and some are missing; sequencing was by immunoSEQ multiplex PCR. This sample has more than 200,000 clones, with around 91% found just once. The data were obtained in a study of cytomegalovirus exposure and HLA in healthy donors. Study-level background: The same platform as the approximately 640 first-cohort repertoires was used for the roughly 130 validation repertoires, a later analysis reported.

The donors formed part of the roughly 120-subject validation cohort, distinct from the roughly 600-subject first cohort. The study, taken as a whole, reports: Among TCR beta chains, those listed as cytomegalovirus-associated numbered some 160.

The receptor comes from a woman aged 30 to 39 in good health and CMV-seronegative. The sequenced sample was PBMCs. The gene calls are TRBV28 and TRBJ1-2; 7 bases align to TRBD1. The CDR3 sequence: CASSPQTGTVYGYTF. The CDR3, as DNA: TGTGCCAGCAGTCCTCAAACCGGGACAGTTTATGGCTACACCTTC.